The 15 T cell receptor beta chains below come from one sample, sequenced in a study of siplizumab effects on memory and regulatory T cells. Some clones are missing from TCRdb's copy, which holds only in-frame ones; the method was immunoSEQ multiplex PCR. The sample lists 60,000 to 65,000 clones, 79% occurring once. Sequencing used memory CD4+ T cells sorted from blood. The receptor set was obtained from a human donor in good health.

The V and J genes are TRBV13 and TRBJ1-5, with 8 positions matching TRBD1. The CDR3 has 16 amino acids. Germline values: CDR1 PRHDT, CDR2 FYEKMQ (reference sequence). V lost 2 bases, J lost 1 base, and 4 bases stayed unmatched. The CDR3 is CASSLRRQGSNQPQHF. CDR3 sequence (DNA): TGTGCCAGCAGCTTAAGGAGACAGGGGAGCAATCAGCCCCAGCATTTT.

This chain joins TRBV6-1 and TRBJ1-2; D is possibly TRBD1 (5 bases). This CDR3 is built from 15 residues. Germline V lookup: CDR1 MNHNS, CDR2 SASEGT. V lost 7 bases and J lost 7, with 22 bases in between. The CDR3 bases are TGTGCCAGCAAGAATACCGGGACTTATACGGCTGGCTACACCTTC. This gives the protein CASKNTGTYTAGYTF.

Here the CDR3 DNA reads TGCGCCAGCAGCTTGGGAGTAGGGGGCTCTGGAAACACCATATATTTT. Protein product: CASSLGVGGSGNTIYF. This rearrangement joins TRBV5-1 to TRBJ1-3, with TRBD1 as a possible D gene (6 bases). V was clipped by 0 bases and J by 0 bases, with 10 bases between them. Germline CDR1 SGHRS, CDR2 YFSETQ. The CDR3 consists of 16 residues.

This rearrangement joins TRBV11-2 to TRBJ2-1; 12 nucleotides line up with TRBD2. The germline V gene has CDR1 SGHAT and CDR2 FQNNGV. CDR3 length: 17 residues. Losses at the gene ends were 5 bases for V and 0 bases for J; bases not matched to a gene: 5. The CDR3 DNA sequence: TGTGCCAGCAGCAAAGGACTAGCGGGGTTCTCCTACAATGAGCAGTTCTTC. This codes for CASSKGLAGFSYNEQFF.

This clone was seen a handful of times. In nucleotides, the CDR3 is TGCGCCAGCAGTGATGGGGCAGGATGGGACGAGCAGTACTTC. As protein: CASSDGAGWDEQYF. This chain links TRBV10-1 with TRBJ2-7; TRBD1 might be the D (5 bases). CDR3 size: 14 residues. CDR1 WNHNN and CDR2 SYGVQD come from the germline V gene (reference sequence). V lost 3 bases, J lost 5 bases, and 14 bases lay in between.

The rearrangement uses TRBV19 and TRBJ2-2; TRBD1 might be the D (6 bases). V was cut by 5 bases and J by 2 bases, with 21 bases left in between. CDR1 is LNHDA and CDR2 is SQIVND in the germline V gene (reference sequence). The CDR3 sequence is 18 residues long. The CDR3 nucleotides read TGTGCCAGTAGTCCCAGCAGGGGCGTAACGGGTAACACCGGGGAGCTGTTTTTT. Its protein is CASSPSRGVTGNTGELFF.

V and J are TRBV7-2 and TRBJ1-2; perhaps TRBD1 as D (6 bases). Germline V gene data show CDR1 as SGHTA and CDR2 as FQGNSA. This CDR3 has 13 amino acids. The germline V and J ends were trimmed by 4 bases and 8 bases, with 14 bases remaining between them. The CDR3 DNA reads TGTGCCAGCAGCTCACAATCAGGGGACGGCTACACCTTC. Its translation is CASSSQSGDGYTF.

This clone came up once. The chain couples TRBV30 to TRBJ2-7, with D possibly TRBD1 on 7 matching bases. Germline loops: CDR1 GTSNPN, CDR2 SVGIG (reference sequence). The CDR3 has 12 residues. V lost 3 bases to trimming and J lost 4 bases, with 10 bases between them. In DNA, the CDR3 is TGTGCCTGGAGCAGGGGGGCATACGAGCAGTACTTC. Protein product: CAWSRGAYEQYF.

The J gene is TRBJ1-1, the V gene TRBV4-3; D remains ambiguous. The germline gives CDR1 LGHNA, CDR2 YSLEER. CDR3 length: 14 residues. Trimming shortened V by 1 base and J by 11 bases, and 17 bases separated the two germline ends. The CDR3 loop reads CASSQATRPRWAFF. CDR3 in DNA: TGCGCCAGCAGCCAAGCGACACGACCGCGGTGGGCTTTCTTT.

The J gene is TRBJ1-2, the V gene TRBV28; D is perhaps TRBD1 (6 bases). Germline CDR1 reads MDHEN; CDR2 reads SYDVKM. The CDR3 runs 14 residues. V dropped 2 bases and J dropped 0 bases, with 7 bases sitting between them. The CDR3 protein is CASSLEGANYGYTF. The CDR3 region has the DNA TGTGCCAGCAGTTTAGAGGGGGCTAACTATGGCTACACCTTC.

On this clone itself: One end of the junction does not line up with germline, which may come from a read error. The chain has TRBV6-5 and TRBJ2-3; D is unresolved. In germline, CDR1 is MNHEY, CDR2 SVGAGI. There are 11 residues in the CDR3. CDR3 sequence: CASRVSETQYF. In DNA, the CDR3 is TGTGCCAGCAGGGTTTCAGAAACGCAGTATTTT.

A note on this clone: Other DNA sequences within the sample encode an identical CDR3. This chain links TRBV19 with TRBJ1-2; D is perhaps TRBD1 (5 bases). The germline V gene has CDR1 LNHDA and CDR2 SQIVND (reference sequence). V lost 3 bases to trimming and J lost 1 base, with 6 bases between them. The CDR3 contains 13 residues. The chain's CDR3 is CASSMRGNYGYTF. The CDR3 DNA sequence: TGTGCCAGTAGTATGAGGGGTAACTATGGCTACACCTTC.

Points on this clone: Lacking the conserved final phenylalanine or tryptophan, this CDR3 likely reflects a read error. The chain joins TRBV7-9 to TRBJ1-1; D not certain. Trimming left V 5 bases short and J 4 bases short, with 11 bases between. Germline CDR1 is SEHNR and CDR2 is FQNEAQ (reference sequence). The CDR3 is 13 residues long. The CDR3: CASSTSAVTEAFL. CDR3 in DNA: TGTGCCAGCAGCACAAGTGCGGTCACTGAAGCTTTCCTT.

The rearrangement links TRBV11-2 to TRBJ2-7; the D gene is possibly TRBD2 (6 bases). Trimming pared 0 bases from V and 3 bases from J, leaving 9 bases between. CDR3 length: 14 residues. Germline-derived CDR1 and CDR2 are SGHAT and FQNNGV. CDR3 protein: CASSLDRRVYEQYF. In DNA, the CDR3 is TGTGCCAGCAGCTTAGATCGGAGGGTCTACGAGCAGTACTTC. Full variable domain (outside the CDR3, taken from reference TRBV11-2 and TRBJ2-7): EAGVAQSPRYKIIEKRQSVAFWCNPISGHATLYWYQQILGQGPKLLIQFQNNGVVDDSQLPKDRFSAERLKGVDSTLKIQPAKLEDSAVYLCASSLDRRVYEQYFGPGTRLTVT.

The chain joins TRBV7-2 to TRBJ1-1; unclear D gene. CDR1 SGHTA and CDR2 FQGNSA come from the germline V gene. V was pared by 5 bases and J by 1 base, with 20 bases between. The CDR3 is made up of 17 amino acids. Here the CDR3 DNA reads TGTGCCAGCAGCAGGGCGGCACGTTTGAGGAGGAACACTGAAGCTTTCTTT. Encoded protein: CASSRAARLRRNTEAFF.